Below, 18 T cell receptor beta chains from the same sample are listed, as sequenced in a study of OX40 agonist ivuxolimab in advanced cancers. The protocol was immunoSEQ multiplex PCR, while the TCRdb copy is restricted to in-frame clones and leaves out a portion. The table has fewer than 50,000 clones, approximately 91% seen once. This specimen was CD4+ or CD8+ T cells sorted from blood, taken in a trial of the OX40 agonist ivuxolimab. The receptors derive from an adult with an advanced solid tumor such as melanoma, head and neck, liver or kidney cancer.

The V gene is TRBV21-1, the J gene TRBJ2-7; TRBD2 is taken as the D call from the table, unchecked against the DNA. TRBV21-1 is noted as a pseudogene. This CDR3 has 17 amino acids. CDR3 bases: TGTGCCAGCAGCAACGCGAGGCTAGCGGGTTATATCTACGAGCAGTACTTC. This translates into CASSNARLAGYIYEQYF.

The chain uses TRBV28 and TRBJ2-3; D remains ambiguous. V was shortened by 4 bases and J by 10 bases, with 18 bases between the two germline ends. The CDR3 totals 14 residues. The germline V gene encodes CDR1 MDHEN and CDR2 SYDVKM. The DNA of the CDR3 is TGTGCCAGCAGTTCTTTGTCGATAGACCGACCGCAGTATTTT. It yields the protein CASSSLSIDRPQYF.

The chain has TRBV5-4 and TRBJ2-1; 8 nucleotides match TRBD1. CDR3 length equals 15 residues. Trimming removed 3 bases from V and 4 bases from J; junction bases left unmatched: 6. Germline lookup yields CDR1 SGHNT and CDR2 YYREEE (reference sequence). CDR3 DNA: TGTGCCAGCAGCTCAGGACAGGGACCATACAATGAGCAGTTCTTC. This sequence encodes CASSSGQGPYNEQFF.

This clone was recorded only once. V is TRBV9 and J is TRBJ2-1, with TRBD2 matching over 7 bases. V lost 0 bases and J lost 0; bases outside the gene matches: 3. The CDR3 is 16 residues long. Germline V lookup: CDR1 SGDLS, CDR2 YYNGEE. The CDR3 is CASSVGGGSSYNEQFF. DNA of the CDR3: TGTGCCAGCAGCGTAGGGGGCGGGAGCTCCTACAATGAGCAGTTCTTC.

The chain combines TRBV27 with TRBJ1-5; D gene unclear. The germline gives CDR1 MNHEY, CDR2 SMNVEV (reference sequence). Trimming took 0 bases from V and 7 from J, leaving 7 bases between them. This CDR3 comprises 13 residues. The CDR3 DNA reads TGTGCCAGCAGTTTATCCGCAGGACAGCCCCAGCATTTT. Its translation: CASSLSAGQPQHF.

This clone was observed a single time. The chain recombines TRBV5-6 with TRBJ2-2; a weak D match, TRBD2 (6 bases). Germline loops: CDR1 SGHDT, CDR2 YYEEEE. The CDR3 has 18 residues. V lost 4 bases, J lost 2 bases, and 21 bases lay in between. The DNA of the CDR3 is TGTGCCAGCAGCGATTCGCAACATAGCGGAAAAAACACCGGGGAGCTGTTTTTT. Translating gives CASSDSQHSGKNTGELFF.

The chain uses TRBV28 and TRBJ1-2; 8 nucleotides align to TRBD1. In germline, CDR1 is MDHEN, CDR2 SYDVKM. V shed 6 bases, J shed 8 bases, and the junction held 11 bases outside the gene matches. CDR3 length: 14 residues. CDR3 loop: CASSRDRTGSGYTF. For the CDR3, the DNA is TGTGCCAGCAGCAGGGACAGGACCGGATCGGGCTACACCTTC.

This chain links TRBV4-3 with TRBJ2-3, with D hard to call. The CDR3 is 15 amino acids. The V gene lost 1 base and the J gene lost 2 bases, with 10 bases spanning the gap. CDR1 and CDR2 (germline): LGHNA, YSLEER. CDR3 sequence reads: CASSQAGGATDTQYF. In nucleotides, the CDR3 is TGCGCCAGCAGCCAAGCCGGCGGTGCCACAGATACGCAGTATTTT.

The CDR3 spells CAWSSLSRYEQFF. As DNA, the CDR3 is TGTGCCTGGAGTAGCCTGTCGCGGTATGAGCAGTTCTTC. This sequence joins TRBV30 and TRBJ2-1; D not certain. The CDR3 totals 13 residues. V was cut by 2 bases and J by 8 bases, with 13 bases left in between. CDR1 is GTSNPN and CDR2 is SVGIG in the germline V gene (reference sequence).

The chain joins TRBV15 to TRBJ1-2; the D gene is possibly TRBD1 (5 bases). V dropped 9 bases and J dropped 3 bases, with 17 bases sitting between them. Germline loops: CDR1 LNHNV, CDR2 YYDKDF (reference sequence). The CDR3 is made up of 14 amino acids. The CDR3 DNA sequence: TGTGCCACTGGCCCCGATAGAGGGGACTATGGCTACACCTTC. This translates into CATGPDRGDYGYTF.

This clone showed up just a few times. The rearrangement uses TRBV28 and TRBJ2-2; no clear D gene. Germline CDR1 reads MDHEN; CDR2 reads SYDVKM. V was cut by 3 bases and J by 2 bases, with 4 bases left in between. The CDR3 is made up of 13 amino acids. The CDR3 is CASSFGNTGELFF. CDR3 bases: TGTGCCAGCAGTTTCGGTAACACCGGGGAGCTGTTTTTT.

The CDR3 protein is CASSISNTGELFF. The CDR3 DNA sequence: TGTGCCAGTTCCATTTCGAACACCGGGGAGCTGTTTTTT. The chain uses TRBV27 and TRBJ2-2; D remains unclear. The ends were cut back, 9 bases at V and 0 bases at J, with 8 bases in the middle. This CDR3 contains 13 residues. Germline CDR1 and CDR2: MNHEY and SMNVEV (reference sequence).

V and J are TRBV5-1 and TRBJ2-7; TRBD1 agrees at 7 bases. The V and J ends lost 0 bases and 2 bases, in that order; junction bases with no gene match: 5. The CDR3 totals 15 residues. The germline CDR1 and CDR2 sequences are SGHRS and YFSETQ. The CDR3 DNA follows: TGCGCCAGCAGCTTGGTCTCGGACAGGCCCTACGAGCAGTACTTC. Amino acid sequence: CASSLVSDRPYEQYF.

A note on this clone: The same CDR3 is also encoded by other DNA sequences in this sample. This chain connects TRBV28 to TRBJ1-5, with TRBD1 identical over 9 bases. Germline CDR1 MDHEN, CDR2 SYDVKM. J was trimmed by 7 bases and V by 6 bases; bases with no gene match: 10. The CDR3 contains 15 residues. CDR3 loop: CASSLGQGFRQPQHF. The CDR3 bases are TGTGCCAGCAGCTTGGGACAGGGTTTCAGACAGCCCCAGCATTTT.

A note on this clone: The junction differs from germline at one of its ends, possibly a read error. The genes are TRBV29-1 and TRBJ2-1; maybe TRBD2 (7 bases). CDR1 is SQVTM, CDR2 ANQGSEA, per germline. The CDR3 is 14 amino acids. The CDR3 spells CSVEGGRALNEQFF. In DNA, the CDR3 is TGCAGCGTGGAAGGGGGGAGGGCCCTCAATGAGCAGTTCTTC.

J is TRBJ2-2 and V is TRBV7-6; tentatively, D is TRBD2 (6 bases). CDR3 length: 15 amino acids. The germline CDR1 and CDR2 sequences are SGHVS and FNYEAQ. Trimming shortened V by 1 base and J by 6 bases, and 12 bases separated the two germline ends. The CDR3 loop is CASSLGRGMAGELFF. The DNA of the CDR3 is TGTGCCAGCAGCTTAGGCCGGGGGATGGCCGGGGAGCTGTTTTTT.

This clone was found a few times. The chain is built from TRBV5-1 and TRBJ1-1; D is unclear. Germline V gene sequence: CDR1 SGHRS, CDR2 YFSETQ. Trimming took 2 bases from V and 3 from J, leaving 8 bases between them. CDR3 size: 13 residues. The CDR3 sequence: CASSFHTDTEAFF. For the CDR3, the DNA is TGCGCCAGCAGCTTCCACACGGACACTGAAGCTTTCTTT. Filled out from reference TRBV5-1 and TRBJ1-1, the complete variable domain reads KAGVTQTPRYLIKTRGQQVTLSCSPISGHRSVSWYQQTPGQGLQFLFEYFSETQRNKGNFPGRFSGRQFSNSRSEMNVSTLELGDSALYLCASSFHTDTEAFFGQGTRLTVV.

Only a few counts were recorded for this clone. The V call is TRBV14, the J call TRBJ1-5; perhaps TRBD1 as D (5 bases). The CDR3 consists of 18 residues. Trimming pared 0 bases from V and 2 bases from J, leaving 17 bases between. Per the germline V gene, CDR1 is SGHDN and CDR2 is FVKESK. DNA of the CDR3: TGTGCCAGCAGCCAAGATCGAGAGCAGCAGGGTTGCAATCAGCCCCAGCATTTT. Its translation is CASSQDREQQGCNQPQHF.